The clone carrying this T cell receptor beta chain has a handful of counts. This sample is part of a study of T cells after yellow fever vaccination. Via MiXCR, TCRdb re-called the 5' RACE reads, giving one row per CDR3 protein. The table shows over 35,000 distinct CDR3 sequences, with 6% to 7% occurring only once. Study-level results: A small proportion of clonotypes was detected in both the CD4 and CD8 compartments.

This CDR3 is 11 amino acids long. Germline-derived CDR1 and CDR2 are DFQATT and SNEGSKA (reference sequence). Trimming pared 4 bases from V and 2 bases from J, leaving 5 bases between. The material sequenced was PBMCs, either bulk or a sorted T-cell subset (CD4+, CD8+, memory, or dextramer-sorted; not recorded which), taken 45 days after the yellow fever booster vaccination. This TCR was sampled from a man aged 30 to 39 who received the YFV17D yellow fever vaccine. The rearrangement links TRBV20-1 to TRBJ1-1; no definite D call. CDR3 sequence reads: CSATPNTEAFF. CDR3 nucleotide sequence: TGCAGTGCTACACCAAACACTGAAGCTTTCTTT.